The 21 T cell receptor beta chains given below trace back to one sample, sequenced in a study of blood T cell repertoires in COVID-19. The repertoire was sequenced with immunoSEQ multiplex PCR; TCRdb's copy has only in-frame clones and lacks some. The repertoire consists of under 550,000 clones, with over 85% occurring once and the leading ten covering approximately 0.92%. Sequenced sample: peripheral blood. All receptors derive from a man between 18 and 35 years old with COVID-19, enrolled during active disease.

V and J are TRBV21-1 and TRBJ2-7; the tabulated D call, TRBD1, remains unverified against the DNA. TRBV21-1 is described as a pseudogene. The CDR3 is 12 residues long. The CDR3 sequence is CASRGELYEQYF. CDR3 bases: TGTGCCAGCAGAGGGGAACTCTACGAGCAGTACTTC.

The chain employs TRBV19 and TRBJ2-5; 9 nucleotides line up with TRBD2. After removal of 0 bases from V and 1 base from J, the junction contained 6 bases not matched to a gene. Germline values: CDR1 LNHDA, CDR2 SQIVND (reference sequence). CDR3 length: 17 residues. The CDR3 protein is CASSIEGTSLLQETQYF. CDR3 nucleotides: TGTGCCAGTAGTATAGAGGGGACTAGCTTACTCCAAGAGACCCAGTACTTC.

V is TRBV12-5 and J is TRBJ2-7, with 7 bases lining up with TRBD1. Germline lookup yields CDR1 LGHNT and CDR2 FRNRAP. The J segment lost 3 bases and the V segment lost 6 bases, leaving 5 bases of the junction unmatched. The CDR3 extends over 13 amino acids. The CDR3 DNA is TGTGCTAGTGGCTCCGGGACAGTCTACGAGCAGTACTTC. Its translation: CASGSGTVYEQYF.

V usage is TRBV19 and J usage is TRBJ1-5, with D unclear. Germline V lookup: CDR1 LNHDA, CDR2 SQIVND (reference sequence). Trimming shortened V by 5 bases and J by 3 bases, and 14 bases separated the two germline ends. CDR3 length: 15 residues. The CDR3 nucleotides read TGTGCCAGTAGTTTAAGCCTTAGTATCAATCAGCCCCAGCATTTT. Its protein is CASSLSLSINQPQHF. The full variable domain, completed using reference TRBV19 and TRBJ1-5, is DGGITQSPKYLFRKEGQNVTLSCEQNLNHDAMYWYRQDPGQGLRLIYYSQIVNDFQKGDIAEGYSVSREKKESFPLTVTSAQKNPTAFYLCASSLSLSINQPQHFGDGTRLSIL.

The rearrangement uses TRBV18 and TRBJ2-7; the match to TRBD1 covers 9 bases. The CDR3 loop spans 13 amino acids. The V gene's germline CDR1 is KGHSH and CDR2 LQKENI. The V segment lost 4 bases and the J segment 7 bases; nucleotides outside the gene matches: 5. CDR3 DNA sequence: TGTGCCAGCTCACAACAGGGGGCGCAGGAGCAGTACTTC. Protein: CASSQQGAQEQYF.

About this clone: This sample also contains other DNA sequences that code for the same CDR3. The chain couples TRBV18 to TRBJ1-2; D possibly corresponds to TRBD1 (5 bases). CDR3 length equals 13 residues. V lost 3 bases and J 3 bases, leaving 8 bases between the germline ends. Germline-derived CDR1 and CDR2 are KGHSH and LQKENI. The CDR3 spells CASSPGEDYGYTF. The CDR3 DNA follows: TGTGCCAGCTCACCGGGGGAGGACTATGGCTACACCTTC.

This chain uses TRBV29-1 with TRBJ1-1, with D possibly matching TRBD1 (5 bases). This CDR3 comprises 17 residues. CDR1 and CDR2 from the germline V gene are SQVTM and ANQGSEA. V was trimmed by 1 base and J by 1 base, leaving 19 bases between them. CDR3: CSVEGVPGSTTNTEAFF. Here the CDR3 DNA reads TGCAGCGTTGAAGGCGTCCCAGGGTCCACGACGAACACTGAAGCTTTCTTT.

The CDR3 here is CASSLEGQANTIYF. Written as DNA, the CDR3 is TGTGCCAGCAGCTTGGAGGGACAGGCAAACACCATATATTTT. The chain recombines TRBV7-9 with TRBJ1-3; TRBD1 aligns across 8 bases. J lost 6 bases, V lost 3 bases, and 4 bases had no gene match. CDR3 length equals 14 residues. Germline CDR1 reads SEHNR; CDR2 reads FQNEAQ (reference sequence).

This chain uses TRBV19 with TRBJ1-1; no clear D. The germline CDR1 and CDR2 sequences are LNHDA and SQIVND (reference sequence). V shed 6 bases and J shed 0 bases, with 17 bases lying between them. The CDR3 contains 16 residues. The CDR3 loop is CASSQEFGLLNTEAFF. The CDR3 DNA sequence: TGTGCCAGTAGCCAAGAATTCGGACTCCTGAACACTGAAGCTTTCTTT.

CDR3 protein: CASSARTGMHEQYF. Written as DNA, the CDR3 is TGTGCCAGCAGTGCCCGGACAGGGATGCACGAGCAGTACTTC. The rearrangement joins TRBV2 to TRBJ2-7, with 8 nucleotides matching TRBD1. V lost 4 bases, J lost 5 bases, and 7 bases stayed unmatched. Germline V gene data show CDR1 as SNHLY and CDR2 as FYNNEI. This CDR3 is built from 14 residues. The variable domain in full, with the rest retrieved from reference TRBV2 and TRBJ2-7, is EPEVTQTPSHQVTQMGQEVILRCVPISNHLYFYWYRQILGQKVEFLVSFYNNEISEKSEIFDDQFSVERPDGSNFTLKIRSTKLEDSAMYFCASSARTGMHEQYFGPGTRLTVT.

The sample holds one count of this clone. This chain connects TRBV4-1 to TRBJ2-3; D is perhaps TRBD2 (6 bases). The CDR3 has 17 amino acids. The germline V gene encodes CDR1 MGHRA and CDR2 YSYEKL. V was pared by 0 bases and J by 4 bases, with 17 bases between. CDR3 residues: CASSQDPLGGTADTQYF. CDR3 nucleotides: TGCGCCAGCAGCCAAGACCCATTAGGCGGGACGGCAGATACGCAGTATTTT.

The CDR3 nucleotides read TGCGCCAGCAGTCACCCCGTGGATACGCAGTATTTT. Protein sequence: CASSHPVDTQYF. The rearrangement joins TRBV23-1 to TRBJ2-3; no definite D call. TRBV23-1 is an open reading frame whose function is uncertain. Trimming left V 3 bases short and J 6 bases short, with 7 bases between. The CDR3 runs to 12 residues.

Points on this clone: At one end the junction does not follow the germline gene, possibly because of a read error. This chain links TRBV6-5 with TRBJ2-5; weak D call: TRBD2 (6 bases). The CDR3 is made up of 15 amino acids. CDR1 MNHEY and CDR2 SVGAGI come from the germline V gene. In nucleotides, the CDR3 is TGTGCCGGCAGCCCCGTCGGGGGTACCCAAGAGACCCAGTACTTC. It codes for CAGSPVGGTQETQYF.

The V call is TRBV28, the J call TRBJ1-4, with no clear D. Germline V lookup: CDR1 MDHEN, CDR2 SYDVKM. The CDR3 runs 13 residues. The V and J ends lost 10 bases and 0 bases respectively, with 9 bases between them. DNA of the CDR3: TGTGCCACCAAAACTACAACTAATGAAAAACTGTTTTTT. Its translation: CATKTTTNEKLFF.

J is TRBJ2-7 and V is TRBV2; 9 nucleotides line up with TRBD2. Germline CDR1 and CDR2: SNHLY and FYNNEI. This CDR3 is built from 15 residues. The V segment lost 4 bases and the J segment 0 bases; nucleotides outside the gene matches: 4. The CDR3, as DNA: TGTGCCAGCAGTGTGCGACTAGCGGACTCCTACGAGCAGTACTTC. This translates into CASSVRLADSYEQYF.

The chain uses TRBV7-9 and TRBJ2-5; a weak D match, TRBD2 (6 bases). CDR1 and CDR2 from the germline V gene are SEHNR and FQNEAQ (reference sequence). V was clipped by 8 bases and J by 1 base, with 11 bases between them. The length of the CDR3 is 13 residues. The CDR3 nucleotides read TGTGCCAGCGAGGGGAGGCCCCAAGAGACCCAGTACTTC. Encoded protein: CASEGRPQETQYF.

The gene calls are TRBV6-2 or TRBV6-3 and TRBJ2-2, with 11 bases matching TRBD2. After removal of 4 bases from V and 4 bases from J, the junction contained 11 bases not matched to a gene. Germline V gene lookup returns CDR1 MNHEY and CDR2 SVGEGT. The CDR3 length is 18 residues. The CDR3: CASSSAHGLAGPTGELFF. DNA of the CDR3: TGTGCCAGCAGTTCAGCCCACGGACTAGCGGGCCCCACCGGGGAGCTGTTTTTT.

V usage is TRBV24-1 and J usage is TRBJ2-2; TRBD1 agrees at 8 bases. Germline V CDR1 and CDR2: KGHDR, SFDVKD. J gave up 0 bases and V 12 bases, and 5 bases lay outside the gene matches. This CDR3 is built from 14 residues. CDR3 protein: CASSGGTNTGELFF. The CDR3 region has the DNA TGTGCCTCCTCAGGGGGCACGAACACCGGGGAGCTGTTTTTT.

The chain links TRBV5-1 to TRBJ2-5, with 8 positions matching TRBD1. V gave up 5 bases and J gave up 2 bases; unmatched junction bases: 5. Germline V CDR1 and CDR2: SGHRS, YFSETQ. This CDR3 is 14 amino acids long. In DNA form, the CDR3 reads TGCGCCAGCAGACAGGGGGTTGGACAAGAGACCCAGTACTTC. Its protein product is CASRQGVGQETQYF.

The rearrangement uses TRBV5-1 and TRBJ2-5; 7 nucleotides match TRBD1. CDR1 is SGHRS, CDR2 YFSETQ, per germline. The CDR3 spans 15 residues. J lost 4 bases, V lost 0 bases, and 6 bases had no gene match. CDR3 in amino acids: CASSLGTGQGETQYF. CDR3 coding DNA: TGCGCCAGCAGCTTGGGGACAGGCCAAGGAGAGACCCAGTACTTC.

The chain employs TRBV27 and TRBJ2-7, with 8 bases fitting TRBD2. The CDR3 is 17 residues long. Losses at the gene ends were 0 bases for V and 0 bases for J; bases not matched to a gene: 7. Germline CDR1 and CDR2: MNHEY and SMNVEV (reference sequence). CDR3 in DNA: TGTGCCAGCAGTTTATCAGGGTACGGGGGGGCCTCCTACGAGCAGTACTTC. Translated, it gives CASSLSGYGGASYEQYF.